One sample yielded the 2 T cell receptor beta chains listed below, sequenced in a study of CD8 T cells in Susac syndrome. It was with random hexamers that 0.5 to 1 ug RNA was reverse transcribed. TCRdb redid the calling of the immunoSEQ multiplex PCR reads with MiXCR, one entry per CDR3 protein. Seen here are some 150,000 distinct CDR3 sequences, roughly 96% observed once, and the top ten hold around 0.15%. Material: CD4+ T cells from PBMCs. These receptors all stem from a human donor with Susac syndrome.

The CDR3 DNA follows: TGCGCCAGCAGTCAATCAATTCGGCAGGGCGATAATTCACCCCTCCACTTT. This translates into CASSQSIRQGDNSPLHF. The chain links TRBV23-1 to TRBJ1-6; the D gene is possibly TRBD1 (5 bases). TRBV23-1 has ORF status, its function being uncertain. V was cut by 0 bases and J by 5 bases, with 14 bases left in between. This CDR3 is 17 amino acids long.

The chain has TRBV7-9 and TRBJ2-2; 7 nucleotides match TRBD1. Germline CDR1 is SEHNR and CDR2 is FQNEAQ (reference sequence). With V trimmed by 1 base and J by 2 bases, 7 bases remained unmatched. This CDR3 has 17 residues. The CDR3 spells CASSLGARTGNTGELFF. The CDR3 DNA follows: TGTGCCAGCAGCTTAGGGGCCCGGACAGGCAACACCGGGGAGCTGTTTTTT.